This TCR beta chain is from a study of CD8 T cells in ankylosing spondylitis. Overall study results and limits: A TCR beta motif made of about 8 highly homologous variants seemed typical of ankylosing spondylitis blood.

J lost 7 bases, V lost 5 bases, and 12 bases had no gene match. Germline-derived CDR1 and CDR2 are MNHEY and SMNVEV (reference sequence). The CDR3 runs to 16 residues. This clonotype turned up a few times. Its antigen is unknown. TCRdb called the 5' RACE reads again in MiXCR, with one record for every CDR3 protein. The profile shows about 440,000 distinct CDR3 sequences, 17% of them singletons. The sequence came from a male donor with ankylosing spondylitis. This sequence joins TRBV27 and TRBJ1-1; 11 nucleotides agree with TRBD1. Source material: blood, either unsorted or a sorted T cell fraction (not recorded which). The CDR3 DNA follows: TGTGCCAGCAGTCCCCTTCCCGGACAGGGGGCGATTGAAGCTTTCTTT. Translation: CASSPLPGQGAIEAFF.